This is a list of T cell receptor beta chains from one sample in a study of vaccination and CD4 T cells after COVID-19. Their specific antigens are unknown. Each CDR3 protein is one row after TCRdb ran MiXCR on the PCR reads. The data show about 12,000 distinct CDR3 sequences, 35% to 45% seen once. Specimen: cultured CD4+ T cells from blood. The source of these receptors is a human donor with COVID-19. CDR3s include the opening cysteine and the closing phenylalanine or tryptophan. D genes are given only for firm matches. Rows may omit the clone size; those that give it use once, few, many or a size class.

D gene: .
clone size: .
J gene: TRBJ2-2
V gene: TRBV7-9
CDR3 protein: CASSWTGELFF
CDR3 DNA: TGTGCCAGCAGCTGGACCGGGGAGCTGTTTTTT

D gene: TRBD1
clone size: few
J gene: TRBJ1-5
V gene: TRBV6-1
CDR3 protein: CASGRTGGQPQHF
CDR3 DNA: TGTGCCAGCGGACGAACAGGGGGACAGCCCCAGCATTTT

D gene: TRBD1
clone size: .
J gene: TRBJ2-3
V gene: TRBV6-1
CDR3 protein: CASRGTGLVDTQYF
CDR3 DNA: TGTGCCAGCAGGGGGACAGGGTTAGTAGATACGCAGTATTTT

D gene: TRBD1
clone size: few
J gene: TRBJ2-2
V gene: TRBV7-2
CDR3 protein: CASSRDRVDTGELFF
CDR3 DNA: TGTGCCAGCAGCCGGGACAGGGTAGACACCGGGGAGCTGTTTTTT

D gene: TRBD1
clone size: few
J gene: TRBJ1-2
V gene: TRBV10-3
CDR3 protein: CAISVGGDGYTF
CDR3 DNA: TGTGCCATCAGTGTAGGGGGCGACGGCTACACCTTC

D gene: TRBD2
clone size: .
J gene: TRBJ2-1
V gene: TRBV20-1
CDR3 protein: CSVTSGDNEQFF
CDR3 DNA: TGCAGCGTGACTAGCGGGGATAATGAGCAGTTCTTC

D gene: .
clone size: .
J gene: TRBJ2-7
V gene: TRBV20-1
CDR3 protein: CSASSSYQSYEQYF
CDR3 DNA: TGCAGTGCTAGCTCTAGTTATCAGTCCTACGAGCAGTACTTC

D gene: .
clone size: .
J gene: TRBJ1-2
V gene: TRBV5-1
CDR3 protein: CASSSGSGSGYTF
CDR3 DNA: TGCGCCAGCAGCTCTGGGTCAGGGTCTGGCTACACCTTC

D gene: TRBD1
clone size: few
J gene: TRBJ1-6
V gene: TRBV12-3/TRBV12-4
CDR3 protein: CASSFQARGQSPLHF
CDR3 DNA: TGTGCCAGCAGTTTTCAGGCCAGGGGGCAATCACCCCTCCACTTT

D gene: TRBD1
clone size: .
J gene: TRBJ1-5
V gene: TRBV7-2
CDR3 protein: CASSLVQGAQHF
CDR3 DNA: TGTGCCAGCAGCTTAGTTCAGGGGGCCCAGCATTTT

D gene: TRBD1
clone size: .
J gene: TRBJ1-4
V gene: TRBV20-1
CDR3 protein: CSASWGTGFEKLFF
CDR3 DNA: TGCAGTGCTAGCTGGGGGACAGGCTTTGAAAAACTGTTTTTT

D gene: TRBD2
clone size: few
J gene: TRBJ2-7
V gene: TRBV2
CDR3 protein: CASTRLASSYEQYF
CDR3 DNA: TGTGCCAGCACCCGACTAGCTTCCTCCTACGAGCAGTACTTC

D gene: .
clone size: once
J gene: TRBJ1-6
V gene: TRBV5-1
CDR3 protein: CASSLEGAGSPLHF
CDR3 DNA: TGCGCCAGCAGCTTGGAAGGGGCCGGTTCACCCCTCCACTTT

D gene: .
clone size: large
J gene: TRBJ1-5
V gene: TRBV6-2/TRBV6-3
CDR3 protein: CASSYRDQPQHF
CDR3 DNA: TGTGCCAGCAGTTACAGAGATCAGCCCCAGCATTTT

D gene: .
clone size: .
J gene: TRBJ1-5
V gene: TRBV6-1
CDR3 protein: CAAQGQYSNQPQHF
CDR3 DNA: TGTGCCGCACAGGGTCAATATAGCAATCAGCCCCAGCATTTT

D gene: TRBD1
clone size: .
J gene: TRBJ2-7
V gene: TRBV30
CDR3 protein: CAWRGRDRGYEQYF
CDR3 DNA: TGTGCCTGGAGGGGACGGGACAGGGGTTACGAGCAGTACTTC

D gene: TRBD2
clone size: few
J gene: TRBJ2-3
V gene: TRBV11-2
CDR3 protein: CASSFRGGQSDTQYF
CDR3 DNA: TGTGCCAGCAGCTTCCGGGGGGGCCAATCAGATACGCAGTATTTT

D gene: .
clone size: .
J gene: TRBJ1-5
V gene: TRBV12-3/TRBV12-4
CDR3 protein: CASSFGQTIRPQHF
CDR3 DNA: TGTGCCAGCAGTTTCGGGCAGACAATCAGGCCCCAGCATTTT

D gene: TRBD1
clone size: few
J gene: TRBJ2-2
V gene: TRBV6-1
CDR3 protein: CASSQGAHTGELFF
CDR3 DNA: TGTGCCAGCAGCCAGGGGGCTCACACCGGGGAGCTGTTTTTT

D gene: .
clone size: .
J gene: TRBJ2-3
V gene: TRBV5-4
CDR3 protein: CASSRWTRDPQYF
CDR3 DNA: TGTGCCAGCAGCCGGTGGACTCGGGACCCGCAGTATTTT

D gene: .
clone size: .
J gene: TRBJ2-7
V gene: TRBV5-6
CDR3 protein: CASSGGYEQYF
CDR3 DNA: TGTGCCAGCAGCGGCGGTTACGAGCAGTACTTC